The subject of this entry is one T cell receptor (beta chain). Germline CDR1 reads SGDLS; CDR2 reads YYNGEE. V trimming: 0 bases; J trimming: 3 bases; junction bases outside the gene matches: 7. The CDR3 is 16 amino acids. The data are from a study of blood T cell repertoires in COVID-19. On the study more broadly: Both acute and convalescent COVID-19 samples were obtained from the United States, Italy and Spain.

Methods used by the authors: The authors estimated nucleated cell counts from reference gene primer amplification. Method: immunoSEQ multiplex PCR; TCRdb's copy keeps in-frame clones and lacks some. The DNA was the basis for D and trimming; V, J and clone size are from that table. This sample yields some 83,000 clones, of which roughly 87% are seen a single time; approximately 2.2% belongs to the top ten. Sequencing input: peripheral blood. The chain joins TRBV9 to TRBJ2-3; TRBD1 aligns across 7 bases. The sequence derives from a man over 45 with acute or convalescent COVID-19. The chain's CDR3 is CASSVGGGWGTDTQYF. The CDR3 DNA follows: TGTGCCAGCAGCGTAGGAGGGGGCTGGGGTACAGATACGCAGTATTTT. Full variable domain (missing parts from reference TRBV9 and TRBJ2-3): DSGVTQTPKHLITATGQRVTLRCSPRSGDLSVYWYQQSLDQGLQFLIQYYNGEERAKGNILERFSAQQFPDLHSELNLSSLELGDSALYFCASSVGGGWGTDTQYFGPGTRLTVL.